This T cell receptor (beta chain) appears in the sequencing data of a study of Ad26.COV2.S vaccination and SARS-CoV-2 variants. Data came from immunoSEQ multiplex PCR; TCRdb stores just in-frame clones and leaves some out. The sample carries roughly 400,000 clones, around 92% recorded once. CDR1 and CDR2 (germline): SGHAT, FQNNGV. Deletions cut 3 bases from V and 4 bases from J, with 16 bases between. The length of the CDR3 is 16 residues. Regarding treatment: 19 received Ad26.COV2.S at low or high dose, single or two shots; a few received placebo; per-sample allocation not given. Vaccine and placebo recipients were sampled on day 63 after the first injection.

The source was peripheral blood, collected in a trial of Ad26.COV2.S vaccine versus placebo. The chain is built from TRBV11-2 and TRBJ2-1, with a weak D call TRBD2 (7 bases). The sequence came from a person aged 18-65 years who received the Ad26.COV2.S COVID-19 vaccine or a placebo. The DNA of the CDR3 is TGTGCCAGCAGCTTGCTCCCCGGGGGGCTATACAATGAGCAGTTCTTC. Its protein is CASSLLPGGLYNEQFF.